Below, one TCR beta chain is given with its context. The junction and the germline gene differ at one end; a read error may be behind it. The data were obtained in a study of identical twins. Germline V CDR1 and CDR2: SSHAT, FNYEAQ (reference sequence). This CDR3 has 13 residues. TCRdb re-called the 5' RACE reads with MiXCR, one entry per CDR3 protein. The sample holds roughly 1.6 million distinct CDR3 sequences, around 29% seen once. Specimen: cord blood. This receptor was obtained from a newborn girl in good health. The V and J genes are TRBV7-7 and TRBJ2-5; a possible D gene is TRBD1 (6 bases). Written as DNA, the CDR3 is TGTGCTAGCAGCTTAAGGGACAACAATGAGCAGTACTTC. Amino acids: CASSLRDNNEQYF.